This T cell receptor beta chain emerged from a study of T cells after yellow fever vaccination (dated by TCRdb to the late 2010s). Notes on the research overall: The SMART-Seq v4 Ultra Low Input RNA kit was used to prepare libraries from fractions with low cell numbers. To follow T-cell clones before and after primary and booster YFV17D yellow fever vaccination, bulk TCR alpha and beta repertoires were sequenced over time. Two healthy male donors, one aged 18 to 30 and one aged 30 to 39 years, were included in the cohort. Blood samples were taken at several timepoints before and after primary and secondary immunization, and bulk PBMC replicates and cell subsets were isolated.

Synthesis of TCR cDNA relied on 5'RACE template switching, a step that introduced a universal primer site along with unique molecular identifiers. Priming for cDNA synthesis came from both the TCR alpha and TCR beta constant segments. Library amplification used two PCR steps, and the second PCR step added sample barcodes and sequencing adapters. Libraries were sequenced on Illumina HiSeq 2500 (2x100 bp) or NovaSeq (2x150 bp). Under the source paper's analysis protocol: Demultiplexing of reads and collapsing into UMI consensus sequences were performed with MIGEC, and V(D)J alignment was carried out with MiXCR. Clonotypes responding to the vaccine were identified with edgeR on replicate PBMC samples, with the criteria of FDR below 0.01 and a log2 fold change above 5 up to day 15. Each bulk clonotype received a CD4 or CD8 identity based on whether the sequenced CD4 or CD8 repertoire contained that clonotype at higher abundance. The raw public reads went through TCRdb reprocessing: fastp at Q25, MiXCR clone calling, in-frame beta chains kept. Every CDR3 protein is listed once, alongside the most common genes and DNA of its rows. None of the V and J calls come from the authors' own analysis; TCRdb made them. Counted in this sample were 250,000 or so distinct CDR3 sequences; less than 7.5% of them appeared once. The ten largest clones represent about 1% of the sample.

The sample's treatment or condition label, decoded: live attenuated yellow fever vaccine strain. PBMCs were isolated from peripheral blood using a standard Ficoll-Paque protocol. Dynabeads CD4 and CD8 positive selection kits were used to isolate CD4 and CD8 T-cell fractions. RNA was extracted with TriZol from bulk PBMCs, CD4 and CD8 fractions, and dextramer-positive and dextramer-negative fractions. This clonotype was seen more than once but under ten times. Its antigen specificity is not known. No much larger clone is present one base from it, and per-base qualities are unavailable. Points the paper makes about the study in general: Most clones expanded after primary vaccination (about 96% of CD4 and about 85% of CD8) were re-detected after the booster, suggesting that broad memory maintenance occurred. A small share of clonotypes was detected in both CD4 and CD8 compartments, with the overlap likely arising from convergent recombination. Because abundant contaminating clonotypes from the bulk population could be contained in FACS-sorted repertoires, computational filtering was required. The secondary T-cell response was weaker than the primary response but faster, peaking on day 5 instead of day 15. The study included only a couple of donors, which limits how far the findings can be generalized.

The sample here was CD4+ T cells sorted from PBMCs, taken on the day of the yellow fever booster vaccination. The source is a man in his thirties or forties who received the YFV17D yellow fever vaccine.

The nucleotide sequence is TGTGCCAGCAGCTGGCTACGGGACTCCGGGGAGCTGTTTTTT. This translates into CASSWLRDSGELFF. The V and J segments used are TRBV5-6 and TRBJ2-2; the D region possibly corresponds to TRBD2 (6 bases align). The CDR3 runs 14 amino acids, cysteine and phenylalanine included. The CDR3 DNA has 42 bases and is translated from base 1. The germline V gene sets CDR1 to SGHDT and CDR2 to YYEEEE. V is reduced by 3 bases and J by 6 bases, leaving a spacing of 12 bases between them.